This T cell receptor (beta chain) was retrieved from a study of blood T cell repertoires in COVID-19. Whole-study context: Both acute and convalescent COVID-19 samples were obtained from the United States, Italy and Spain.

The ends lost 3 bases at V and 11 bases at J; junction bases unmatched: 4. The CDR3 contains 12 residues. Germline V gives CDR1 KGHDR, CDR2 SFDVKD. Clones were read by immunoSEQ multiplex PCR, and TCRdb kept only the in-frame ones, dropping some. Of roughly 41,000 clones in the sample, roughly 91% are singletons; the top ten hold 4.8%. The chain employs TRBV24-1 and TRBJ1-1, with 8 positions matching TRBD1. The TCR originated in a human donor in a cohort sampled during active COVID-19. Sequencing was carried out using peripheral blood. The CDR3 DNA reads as TGTGCCACCAGTGATAGACAGGGGAGCGCTTTCTTT. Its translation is CATSDRQGSAFF.